The text below deals with one T cell receptor beta chain. Data came from immunoSEQ multiplex PCR; TCRdb stores just in-frame clones and leaves some out. The sample contains fewer than 200,000 clones, roughly 93% of which appear only once. This sample is part of a study of blood T cell repertoires in COVID-19. V lost 3 bases to trimming and J lost 0 bases, with 14 bases between them. Germline V CDR1 and CDR2: SGHAT, FQNNGV. The CDR3 is made up of 17 amino acids. The clonotype comes from a woman aged 50 to 60 with acute or convalescent COVID-19. The rearrangement links TRBV11-2 to TRBJ1-4, with D unresolved. Sequencing was done on a sample of peripheral blood. CDR3 amino acids: CASSLGRVRATNEKLFF. DNA for the CDR3: TGTGCCAGCAGCTTGGGGAGAGTTCGGGCAACTAATGAAAAACTGTTTTTT.